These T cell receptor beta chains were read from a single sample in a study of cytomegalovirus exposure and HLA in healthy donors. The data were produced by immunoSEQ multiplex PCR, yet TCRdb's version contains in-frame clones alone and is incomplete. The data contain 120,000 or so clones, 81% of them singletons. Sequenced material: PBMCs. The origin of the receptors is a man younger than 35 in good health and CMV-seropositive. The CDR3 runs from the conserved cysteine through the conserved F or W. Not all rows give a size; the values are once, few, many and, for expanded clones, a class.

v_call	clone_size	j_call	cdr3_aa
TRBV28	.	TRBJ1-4	CASGIHSFPSANIGKLFF
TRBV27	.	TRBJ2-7	CASSWTGTYEQYF
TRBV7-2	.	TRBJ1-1	CASSLGPAENTEAFF
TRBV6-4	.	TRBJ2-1	CASSNAGTGGNEQFF
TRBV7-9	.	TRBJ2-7	CASSWLTGGHEQYF
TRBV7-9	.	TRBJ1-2	CASSLGQGLAYGYTF
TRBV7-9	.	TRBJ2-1	CSSSTLEGSSYNEQFF
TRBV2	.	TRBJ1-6	CASRGQPNSPLHF
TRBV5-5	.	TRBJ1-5	CASSKGQGAVNQPQHF
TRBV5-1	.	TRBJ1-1	CASGPGQMNTEAFF
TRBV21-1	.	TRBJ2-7	CASSLMDRTSYEQYF
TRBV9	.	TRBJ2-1	CASSVGDRGYNEQFF
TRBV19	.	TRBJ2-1	CASSKILAGVLNNEQFF
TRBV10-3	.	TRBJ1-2	CAISESGGLVGYTF
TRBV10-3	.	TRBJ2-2	CAISESPGGLFF
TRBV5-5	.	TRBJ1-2	CASSIDRLLYGYTF
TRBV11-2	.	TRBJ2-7	CASRVTGTGGLYEQYF
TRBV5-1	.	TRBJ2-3	CASAATGDTQYF
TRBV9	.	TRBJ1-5	CASSAESGPQHF
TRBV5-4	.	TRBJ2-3	CASSGAADLTDTQYF
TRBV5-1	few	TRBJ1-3	CASSSRTGAGNTIYF
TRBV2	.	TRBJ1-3	CASSFLRASSGNTIYF
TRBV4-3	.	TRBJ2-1	CASSPGLDLYNEQFF
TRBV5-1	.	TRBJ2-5	CASSLSRGETQYF
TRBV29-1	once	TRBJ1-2	CSVRTHSSGYTF
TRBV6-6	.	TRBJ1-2	CASSRAGQDYGYTF
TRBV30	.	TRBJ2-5	CAWRTVAGRETQYF
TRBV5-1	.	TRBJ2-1	CASSLGVAGGHTFF
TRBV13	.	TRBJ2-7	CASSPGLRGPSSYEQYF
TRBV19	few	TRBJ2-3	CASSGLAGTDTQYF
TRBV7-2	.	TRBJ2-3	CASSQTSGGDMNTQYF
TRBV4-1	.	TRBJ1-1	CASRLQGENTEAFF
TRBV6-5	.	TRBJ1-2	CASSYLGRQTNYGYTF
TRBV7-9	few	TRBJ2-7	CASRLSGSSYEQYF
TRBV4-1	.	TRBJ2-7	CASSRGTGGTYEQYF
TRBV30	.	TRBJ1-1	CATAESLEAFF
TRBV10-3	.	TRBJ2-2	CAISGGASGELFF
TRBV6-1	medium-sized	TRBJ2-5	CASSELAGGQETQYF
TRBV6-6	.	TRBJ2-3	CASKRTDTQYF
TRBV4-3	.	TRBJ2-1	CASSQELADNEQFF
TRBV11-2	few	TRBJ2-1	CASSARRDRENEQFF
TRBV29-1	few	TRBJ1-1	CSVRLGDRVNTEAFF
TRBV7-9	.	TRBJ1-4	CASSFGTATNEKLFF
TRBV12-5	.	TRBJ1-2	CASGSLTGDGYTF
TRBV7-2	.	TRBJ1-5	CASSLSSGGNQPQHF
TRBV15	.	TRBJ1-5	CATSRRDSGGRPQHF
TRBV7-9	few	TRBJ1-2	CASSLGGDLPPGYTF
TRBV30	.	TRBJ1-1	CAWSVRRFVLGNTEAFF
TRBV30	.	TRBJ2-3	CAWSVFLAGTADTQYF
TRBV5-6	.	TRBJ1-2	CASSLGQGGGYTF
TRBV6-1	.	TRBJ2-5	CASIYLGQKETQYF
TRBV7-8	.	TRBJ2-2	CASSDRLAGNTGELFF
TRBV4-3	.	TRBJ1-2	CASSQGQIGDYGYTF
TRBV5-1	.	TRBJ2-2	CASSWDRGGELFF
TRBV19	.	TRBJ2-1	CASSIEHRGHTPSYNEQFF